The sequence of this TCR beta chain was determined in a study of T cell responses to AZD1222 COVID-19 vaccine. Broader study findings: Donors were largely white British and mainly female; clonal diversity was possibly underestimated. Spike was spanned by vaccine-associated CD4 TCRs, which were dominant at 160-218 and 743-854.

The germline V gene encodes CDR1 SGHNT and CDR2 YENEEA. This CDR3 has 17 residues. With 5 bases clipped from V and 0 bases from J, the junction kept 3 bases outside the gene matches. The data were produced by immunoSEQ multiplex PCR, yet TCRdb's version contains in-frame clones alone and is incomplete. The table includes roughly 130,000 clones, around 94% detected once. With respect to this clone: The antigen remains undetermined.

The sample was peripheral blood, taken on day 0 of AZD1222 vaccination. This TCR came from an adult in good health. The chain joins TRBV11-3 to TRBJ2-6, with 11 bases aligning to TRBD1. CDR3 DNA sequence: TGTGCCAGCAGCCTTGGACAGGGGGCCTCTGGGGCCAACGTCCTGACTTTC. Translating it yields CASSLGQGASGANVLTF.